The TCR beta chain described here comes from a study of shared clonotypes between healthy human individuals. The CDR3 extends over 16 amino acids. Germline V gene sequence: CDR1 SSHAT, CDR2 FNYEAQ (reference sequence). As to this clone: One end of the junction does not line up with germline, which may come from a read error.

Profiling relied on immunoSEQ multiplex PCR, and the TCRdb table lists in-frame clones only, not all of them. The sample consists of approximately 980,000 clones, roughly 72% of them appearing once. CD4+ cells yielded CD45RA+ naive and CD45RA-negative memory subsets. The material sequenced was memory CD4+ T cells sorted from blood. Subset denoted: CD45RA-negative fraction. The TCR was taken from a man between 18 and 35 years old in good health. This chain joins TRBV7-7 and TRBJ1-1; D possibly corresponds to TRBD1 (5 bases). The CDR3 DNA reads TGTGCTAGCAGCTTAGCGGGGACCAGGGTTCACACTGAAGCTTTCTTT. Its translation: CASSLAGTRVHTEAFF.